The present T cell receptor beta chain was sequenced within a study of T-cell reconstitution after alpha-beta-depleted transplantation in children. This clonotype came up a few times. This CDR3 is built from 12 residues. Germline V lookup: CDR1 SGHRS, CDR2 YFSETQ. V shed 6 bases and J shed 4 bases, with 10 bases lying between them. During its preparation, the TCRbeta library received unique molecular identifiers. A single record per CDR3 protein comes from TCRdb applying MiXCR to the PCR reads. The table includes 500,000 to 600,000 distinct CDR3 sequences, 15% to 20% detected once. The material sequenced was PBMCs from the stem cell graft donor, taken from the stem cell graft. The V and J genes are TRBV5-1 and TRBJ1-1; D gene uncertain. This TCR derives from a human donor who donated a stem cell graft to a child with acute lymphoblastic leukemia. CDR3 nucleotide sequence: TGCGCCAGCAAACTGGTTGCCACTGAAGCTTTCTTT. This gives the protein CASKLVATEAFF.